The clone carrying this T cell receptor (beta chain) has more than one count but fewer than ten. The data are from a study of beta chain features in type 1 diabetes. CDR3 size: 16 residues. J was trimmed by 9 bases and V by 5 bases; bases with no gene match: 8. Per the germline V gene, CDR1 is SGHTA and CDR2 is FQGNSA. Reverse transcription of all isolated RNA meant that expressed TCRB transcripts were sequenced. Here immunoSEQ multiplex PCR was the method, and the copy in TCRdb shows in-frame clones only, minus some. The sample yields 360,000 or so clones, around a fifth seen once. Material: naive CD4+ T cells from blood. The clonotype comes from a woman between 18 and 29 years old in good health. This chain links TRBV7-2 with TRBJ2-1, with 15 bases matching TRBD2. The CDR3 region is CASSPARTSGGGEQFF. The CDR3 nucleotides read TGTGCCAGCAGCCCGGCTCGGACTAGCGGGGGGGGTGAGCAGTTCTTC.